Sequencing of this T cell receptor (beta chain) was carried out in a study of graft-versus-host responses after intestinal transplantation (dated by TCRdb to the early 2020s). Context from the whole study: The transplants that recipients got were multivisceral, liver-intestinal, or isolated intestinal. Every recipient was given anti-thymocyte globulin induction, then maintenance tacrolimus and steroids for roughly three years. Bulk TCR-beta CDR3 sequencing was used to track graft-versus-host and host-versus-graft alloreactive T cell clones in the graft, circulation and bone marrow after intestinal transplantation. To identify alloreactive clones, pre-transplant mixed lymphocyte reaction products were sequenced and compared with unstimulated pre-transplant donor and recipient T cells. A cohort of about 26 intestinal transplant recipients, including one retransplant, was enrolled, and a few patients lacking pretransplant specimens were excluded. Donor T cell macrochimerism was defined as a peak of at least 4% donor T cells among recipient peripheral blood mononuclear cells. Samples from three later patients were sequenced in-house on an Illumina MiSeq with MiXCR processing rather than by the commercial service. Findings and caveats that apply to the study as a whole: Early after transplant, peak levels of circulating GvH clones were associated with declines in HvG clones. GvH clones were detected in recipient bone marrow, and some of these GvH clones were observed earlier in ileal mucosa or blood, consistent with an intestinal mucosal origin. In the allografts of patients with donor T cell macrochimerism, GvH to HvG T cell clonal ratios were high. Conclusions were limited by the relatively low number and heterogeneity of intestinal transplant patients.

Taken with the paper, the label for time point translates to: cells obtained before transplantation from donor or recipient. Mixed lymphocyte reactions plated approximately 200,000 CFSE-labeled pre-transplant responders with approximately 200,000 irradiated violet-dye-labeled stimulators and were cultured for 6 days. After the mixed lymphocyte reaction, proliferating CD3+CD4+CFSE-low and CD3+CD8+CFSE-low responder cells were FACS-sorted on a BD Influx sorter. Details on this clone: No much larger clonotype is one base removed from it; base qualities were not supplied.

The germline V end is reduced by 4 bases and the J end by 5 bases; junction bases left unmatched: 8. CDR1 and CDR2 were assigned from the germline V gene as SQVTM and ANQGSEA. Measured from the cysteine to the phenylalanine, the CDR3 is 16 residues long. The only DNA kept is the CDR3, 48 bases in frame from the first base. Library creation used the immunoSEQ multiplex PCR assay. For most patients, genomic DNA was isolated using the Qiagen DNeasy Blood and Tissue Kit and was shipped frozen to Adaptive Biotechnologies for TCR sequencing. High-throughput TCR-beta CDR3 sequencing of genomic DNA from most patients was performed by Adaptive Biotechnologies. Concerning the study's data processing: TCR sequencing data for roughly 17 patients were retrieved from Adaptive's ImmunoSEQ software; a few other patients were processed with MiXCR and VDJtools. CD4 versus CD8 sorting errors were corrected by removing sequences found in both subsets at a frequency ratio below 5:1. Because the origin of CDR3 nucleotide sequences shared between donor and recipient could not be assigned, those sequences were removed. Alloreactive clones required at least 2-fold expansion over unstimulated cells and minimum CFSE-low frequency of 0.002% (template counts) or 0.001% (read counts). A clone was considered mappable if detected in the sequenced pre-transplant spleen, lymph node, or MLR CFSE-low populations of the donor or recipient. The cumulative frequency of alloreactive clones was calculated as a percentage of all sequences, weighted by copy number. Sourced from immuneACCESS, this table was stored by TCRdb with only in-frame sequences that have V and J called. A share of the clones is absent; for the studies checked, an unresolved V gene accounts for under half, and the remainder has no known explanation. The DNA gave D and trimming, while V, J and clone size come from that table. The sample yields about 14,000 clones; about 36% were counted once. The biggest ten clones account for around 1% of the sample.

The starting material was alloreactive CD4+ T cells from a mixed lymphocyte reaction culture, obtained before intestinal transplant. The label giving this sample's cell subset or site can be read as: CFSE-low proliferating T cells sorted from roughly six-day pre-transplant mixed lymphocyte reaction (GvH or HvG direction). This sequence was found in a human patient who received an intestinal transplant. This receptor chain uses TRBV29-1 and TRBJ2-5; TRBD2 lines up with 15 middle nucleotides. CDR3 reads: CSVGGTSGGFRETQYF. The DNA reads as follows: TGCAGCGTTGGGGGGACTAGCGGGGGGTTCAGGGAGACCCAGTACTTC.